Listed below are T cell receptor beta chains from one sample, sequenced in a study of molecular identifiers for immune sequencing clone quantification. TCRdb processed the PCR reads anew with MiXCR; each CDR3 protein has one entry. The table lists about 640,000 distinct CDR3 sequences, about 20% of them singletons. What was sequenced was naive CD8+ T cells from blood, with Jurkat cell RNA spiked in. The receptors were sampled from a human donor in good health. Some libraries in this study had Jurkat cell RNA spiked in. Both conserved end residues are part of each CDR3. A clone size is listed for some rows: how often the clone was seen (once, few, many), or a class if it is expanded.

v_call: TRBV30
j_call: TRBJ2-7
clone_size: few
cdr3_aa: CAWGQGFYEQYF

v_call: TRBV20-1
j_call: TRBJ2-2
clone_size: NA
cdr3_aa: CSARSGQINTGELFF

v_call: TRBV6-2/TRBV6-3
j_call: TRBJ1-2
clone_size: NA
cdr3_aa: CASSEYGEINYGYTF

v_call: TRBV4-3
j_call: TRBJ2-5
clone_size: many
cdr3_aa: CASSQAEQETQYF

v_call: TRBV7-9
j_call: TRBJ2-7
clone_size: many
cdr3_aa: CASSYPGSRITYEQYF

v_call: TRBV28
j_call: TRBJ1-5
clone_size: many
cdr3_aa: CASRSTPYSNQPQHF

v_call: TRBV6-2/TRBV6-3
j_call: TRBJ2-7
clone_size: few
cdr3_aa: CASSALAGYEQYF

v_call: TRBV9
j_call: TRBJ1-1
clone_size: NA
cdr3_aa: CASSVVPGDTEAFF

v_call: TRBV7-3
j_call: TRBJ1-1
clone_size: many
cdr3_aa: CASSPTGLNTEAFF

v_call: TRBV3-1
j_call: TRBJ2-5
clone_size: few
cdr3_aa: CASSQLLAAEGEAQYF

v_call: TRBV13
j_call: TRBJ2-7
clone_size: NA
cdr3_aa: CASSLVRTGGTEQYF

v_call: TRBV25-1
j_call: TRBJ2-3
clone_size: many
cdr3_aa: CASSALGPLTDTQYF

v_call: TRBV6-5
j_call: TRBJ2-5
clone_size: many
cdr3_aa: CASSYSRLAGEETQYF

v_call: TRBV9
j_call: TRBJ1-3
clone_size: few
cdr3_aa: CASSEYQGPSSGNTIYF

v_call: TRBV5-1
j_call: TRBJ2-7
clone_size: many
cdr3_aa: CASSPTSGSLYEQYF

v_call: TRBV14
j_call: TRBJ1-2
clone_size: many
cdr3_aa: CASSQVVGGRDRYGYTF

v_call: TRBV6-2/TRBV6-3
j_call: TRBJ2-1
clone_size: few
cdr3_aa: CASSLTPSSYNEQFF

v_call: TRBV13
j_call: TRBJ2-5
clone_size: NA
cdr3_aa: CASSETSGGYQETQYF

v_call: TRBV6-2/TRBV6-3
j_call: TRBJ2-5
clone_size: NA
cdr3_aa: CASRERLAGGTQETQYF

v_call: TRBV9
j_call: TRBJ2-2
clone_size: once
cdr3_aa: CASSVGAGKDTGELFF

v_call: TRBV5-1
j_call: TRBJ1-4
clone_size: few
cdr3_aa: CASSLAPPGQGALPTNEKLFF

v_call: TRBV11-2
j_call: TRBJ2-1
clone_size: many
cdr3_aa: CASSLDERTYNEQFF

v_call: TRBV12-3/TRBV12-4
j_call: TRBJ2-1
clone_size: many
cdr3_aa: CASSRAGGYNEQFF

v_call: TRBV4-3
j_call: TRBJ2-7
clone_size: NA
cdr3_aa: CASSQDRAGADVTYEQYF

v_call: TRBV6-5
j_call: TRBJ1-1
clone_size: many
cdr3_aa: CASSSSRNTEAFF

v_call: TRBV20-1
j_call: TRBJ1-5
clone_size: NA
cdr3_aa: CSARNTDSPYSNQPQHF

v_call: TRBV4-3
j_call: TRBJ1-2
clone_size: many
cdr3_aa: CASSQAYQGSVNYGYTF